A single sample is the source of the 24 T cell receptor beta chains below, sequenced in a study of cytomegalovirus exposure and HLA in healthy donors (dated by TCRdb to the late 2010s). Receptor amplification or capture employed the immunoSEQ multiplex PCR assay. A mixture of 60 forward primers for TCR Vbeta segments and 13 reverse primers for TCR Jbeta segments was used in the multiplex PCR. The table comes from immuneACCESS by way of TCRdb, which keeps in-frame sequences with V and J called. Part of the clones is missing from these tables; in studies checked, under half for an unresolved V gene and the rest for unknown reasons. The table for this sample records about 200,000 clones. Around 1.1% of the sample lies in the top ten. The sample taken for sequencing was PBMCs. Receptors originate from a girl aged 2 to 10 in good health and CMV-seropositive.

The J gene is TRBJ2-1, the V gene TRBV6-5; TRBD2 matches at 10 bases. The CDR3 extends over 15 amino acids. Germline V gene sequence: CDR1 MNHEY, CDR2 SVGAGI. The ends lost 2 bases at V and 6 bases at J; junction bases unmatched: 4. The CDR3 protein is CASSYGLAGANEQFF. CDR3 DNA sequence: TGTGCCAGCAGTTACGGTCTAGCGGGAGCCAATGAGCAGTTCTTC.

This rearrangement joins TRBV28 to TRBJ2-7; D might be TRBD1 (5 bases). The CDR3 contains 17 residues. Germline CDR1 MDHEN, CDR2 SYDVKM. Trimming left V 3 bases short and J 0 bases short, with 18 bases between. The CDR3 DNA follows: TGTGCCAGCAGTTTGCAGGACAACCGACCCAGCTCCTACGAGCAGTACTTC. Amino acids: CASSLQDNRPSSYEQYF.

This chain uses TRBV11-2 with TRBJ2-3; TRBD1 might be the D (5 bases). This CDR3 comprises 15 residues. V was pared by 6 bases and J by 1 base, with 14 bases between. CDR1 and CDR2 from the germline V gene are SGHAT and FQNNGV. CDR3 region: CASRLGVAGTDTQYF. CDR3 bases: TGTGCCAGCAGGCTAGGGGTTGCAGGCACAGATACGCAGTATTTT.

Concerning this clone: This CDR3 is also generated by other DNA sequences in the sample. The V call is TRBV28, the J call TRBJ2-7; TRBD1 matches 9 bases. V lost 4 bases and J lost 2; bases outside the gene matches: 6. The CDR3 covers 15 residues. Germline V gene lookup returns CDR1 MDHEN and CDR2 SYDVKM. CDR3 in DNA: TGTGCCAGCAGTTCCGCCGGGACAGGGCCCTACGAGCAGTACTTC. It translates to CASSSAGTGPYEQYF.

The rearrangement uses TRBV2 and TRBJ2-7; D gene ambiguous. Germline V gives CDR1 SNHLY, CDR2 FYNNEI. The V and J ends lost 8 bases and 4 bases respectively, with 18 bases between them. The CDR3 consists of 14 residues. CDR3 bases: TGTGCCAGCGTGAACCGCTATCCCTATTACGAGCAGTACTTC. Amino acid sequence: CASVNRYPYYEQYF. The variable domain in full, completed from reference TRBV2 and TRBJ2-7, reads EPEVTQTPSHQVTQMGQEVILRCVPISNHLYFYWYRQILGQKVEFLVSFYNNEISEKSEIFDDQFSVERPDGSNFTLKIRSTKLEDSAMYFCASVNRYPYYEQYFGPGTRLTVT.

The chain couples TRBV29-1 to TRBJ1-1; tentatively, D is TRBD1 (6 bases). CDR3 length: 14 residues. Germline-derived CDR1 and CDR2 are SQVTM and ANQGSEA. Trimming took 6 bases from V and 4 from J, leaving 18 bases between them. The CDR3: CSVVRGVGATEAFF. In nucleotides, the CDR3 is TGCAGCGTCGTCAGGGGTGTCGGGGCCACTGAAGCTTTCTTT.

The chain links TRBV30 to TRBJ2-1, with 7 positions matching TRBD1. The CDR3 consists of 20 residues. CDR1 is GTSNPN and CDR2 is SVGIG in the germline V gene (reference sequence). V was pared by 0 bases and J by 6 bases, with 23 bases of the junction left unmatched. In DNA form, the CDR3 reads TGTGCCTGGAGTGTACGGGGTACCAATCACACAGGGGATGTGTTCAATGAGCAGTTCTTC. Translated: CAWSVRGTNHTGDVFNEQFF. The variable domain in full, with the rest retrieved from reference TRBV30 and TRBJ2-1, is SQTIHQWPATLVQPVGSPLSLECTVEGTSNPNLYWYRQAAGRGLQLLFYSVGIGQISSEVPQNLSASRPQDRQFILSSKKLLLSDSGFYLCAWSVRGTNHTGDVFNEQFFGPGTRLTVL.

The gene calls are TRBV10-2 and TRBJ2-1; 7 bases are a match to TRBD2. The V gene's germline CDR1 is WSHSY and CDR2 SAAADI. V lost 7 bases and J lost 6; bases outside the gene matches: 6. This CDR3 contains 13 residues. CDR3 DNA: TGCGCCAGCATTAAAGGCGGGAGCAATGAGCAGTTCTTC. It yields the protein CASIKGGSNEQFF.

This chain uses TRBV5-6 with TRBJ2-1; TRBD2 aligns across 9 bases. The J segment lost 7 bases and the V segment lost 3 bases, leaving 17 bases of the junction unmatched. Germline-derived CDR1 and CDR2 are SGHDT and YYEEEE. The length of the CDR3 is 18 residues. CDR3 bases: TGTGCCAGCAGCTCCGATCTGGTAGCGGGAGATCTTTTGAATGAGCAGTTCTTC. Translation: CASSSDLVAGDLLNEQFF. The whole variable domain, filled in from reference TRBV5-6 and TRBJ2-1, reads DAGVTQSPTHLIKTRGQQVTLRCSPKSGHDTVSWYQQALGQGPQFIFQYYEEEERQRGNFPDRFSGHQFPNYSSELNVNALLLGDSALYLCASSSDLVAGDLLNEQFFGPGTRLTVL.

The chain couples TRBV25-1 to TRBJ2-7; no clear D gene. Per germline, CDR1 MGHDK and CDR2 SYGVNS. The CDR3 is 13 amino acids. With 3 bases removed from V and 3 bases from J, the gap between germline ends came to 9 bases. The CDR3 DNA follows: TGTGCCAGCAGTGACAGCAGGATCTACGAGCAGTACTTC. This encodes CASSDSRIYEQYF.

The CDR3 DNA is TGTGCCAGCAGTTCGTTGGGCGGGGGGTTCCGCGAGCAGTACTTC. It yields the protein CASSSLGGGFREQYF. The chain uses TRBV27 and TRBJ2-7, with 8 positions matching TRBD2. The length of the CDR3 is 15 residues. The V segment lost 4 bases and the J segment 6 bases; nucleotides outside the gene matches: 11. Germline V lookup: CDR1 MNHEY, CDR2 SMNVEV (reference sequence).

The CDR3 bases are TGTGCCAGCAGCTCCTTGGGACAGGGGAGACCAGAAAACTATGGCTACACCTTC. It specifies CASSSLGQGRPENYGYTF. The J gene is TRBJ1-2, the V gene TRBV11-2, with 10 bases that match TRBD1. The CDR3 covers 18 residues. CDR1 and CDR2 from the germline V gene are SGHAT and FQNNGV. V lost 4 bases, J lost 2 bases, and 13 bases stayed unmatched.

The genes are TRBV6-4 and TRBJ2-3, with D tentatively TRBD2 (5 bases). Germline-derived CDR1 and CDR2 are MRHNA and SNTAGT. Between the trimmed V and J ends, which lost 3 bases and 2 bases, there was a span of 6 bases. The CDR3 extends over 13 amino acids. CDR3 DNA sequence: TGTGCCAGCAGTGAGGGAGACACAGATACGCAGTATTTT. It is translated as CASSEGDTDTQYF.

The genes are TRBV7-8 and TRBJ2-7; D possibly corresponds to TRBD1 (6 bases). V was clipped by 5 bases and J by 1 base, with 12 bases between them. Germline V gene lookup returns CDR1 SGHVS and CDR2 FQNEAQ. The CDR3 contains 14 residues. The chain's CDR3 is CASSPHDRSYEQYF. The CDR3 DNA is TGTGCCAGCAGCCCCCATGACAGGTCCTACGAGCAGTACTTC. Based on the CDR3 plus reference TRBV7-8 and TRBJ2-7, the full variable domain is GAGVSQSPRYKVAKRGQDVALRCDPISGHVSLFWYQQALGQGPEFLTYFQNEAQLDKSGLPSDRFFAERPEGSVSTLKIQRTQQEDSAVYLCASSPHDRSYEQYFGPGTRLTVT.

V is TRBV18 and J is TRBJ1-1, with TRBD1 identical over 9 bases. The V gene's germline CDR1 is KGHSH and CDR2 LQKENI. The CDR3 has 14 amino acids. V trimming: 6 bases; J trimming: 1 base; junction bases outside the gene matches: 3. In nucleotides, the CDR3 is TGTGCCAGCTCGGGACAGGGCGGGAACACTGAAGCTTTCTTT. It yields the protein CASSGQGGNTEAFF.

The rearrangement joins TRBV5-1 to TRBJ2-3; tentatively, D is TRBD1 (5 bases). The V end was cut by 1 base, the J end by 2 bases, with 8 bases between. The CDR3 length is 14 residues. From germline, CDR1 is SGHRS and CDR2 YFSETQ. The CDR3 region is CASSLLGPTDTQYF. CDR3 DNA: TGCGCCAGCAGCTTGTTGGGGCCCACAGATACGCAGTATTTT.

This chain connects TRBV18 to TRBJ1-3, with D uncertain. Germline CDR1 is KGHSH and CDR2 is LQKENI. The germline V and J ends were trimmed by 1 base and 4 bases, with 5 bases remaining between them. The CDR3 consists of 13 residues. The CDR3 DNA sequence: TGTGCCAGCTCACCACTCGGGGGAAACACCATATATTTT. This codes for CASSPLGGNTIYF. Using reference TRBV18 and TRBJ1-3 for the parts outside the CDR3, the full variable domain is NAGVMQNPRHLVRRRGQEARLRCSPMKGHSHVYWYRQLPEEGLKFMVYLQKENIIDESGMPKERFSAEFPKEGPSILRIQQVVRGDSAAYFCASSPLGGNTIYFGEGSWLTVV.

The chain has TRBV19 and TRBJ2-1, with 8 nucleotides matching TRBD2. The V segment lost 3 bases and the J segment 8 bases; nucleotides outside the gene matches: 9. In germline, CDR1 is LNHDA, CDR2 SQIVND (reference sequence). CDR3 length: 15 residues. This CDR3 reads CASSMAAGVSDEQFF. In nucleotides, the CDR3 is TGTGCCAGTAGTATGGCAGCGGGAGTTAGTGATGAGCAGTTCTTC.

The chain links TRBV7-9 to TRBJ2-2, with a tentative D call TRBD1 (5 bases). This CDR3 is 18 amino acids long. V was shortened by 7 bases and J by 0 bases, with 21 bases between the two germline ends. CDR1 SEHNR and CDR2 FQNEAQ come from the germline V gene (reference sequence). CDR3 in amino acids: CASTLGYRRESNTGELFF. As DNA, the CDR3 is TGTGCCAGCACCTTGGGATACAGGAGAGAGTCGAACACCGGGGAGCTGTTTTTT.

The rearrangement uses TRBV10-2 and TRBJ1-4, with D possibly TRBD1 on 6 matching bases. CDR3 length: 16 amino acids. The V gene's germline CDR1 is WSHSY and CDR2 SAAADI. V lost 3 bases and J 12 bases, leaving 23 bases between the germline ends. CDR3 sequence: CASSDLGGPPDEELFF. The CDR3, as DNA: TGCGCCAGCAGTGATTTAGGGGGACCGCCCGATGAGGAACTGTTTTTT.

CDR3 DNA sequence: TGTGCCAGCAGTTTTTGGGGCAGCTCTGGGGCCAACGTCCTGACTTTC. It encodes CASSFWGSSGANVLTF. The chain recombines TRBV6-5 with TRBJ2-6; D is perhaps TRBD1 (5 bases). This CDR3 has 16 residues. Per the germline V gene, CDR1 is MNHEY and CDR2 is SVGAGI. Trimming took off 4 bases at V and 0 bases at J, with 10 bases between the two ends.

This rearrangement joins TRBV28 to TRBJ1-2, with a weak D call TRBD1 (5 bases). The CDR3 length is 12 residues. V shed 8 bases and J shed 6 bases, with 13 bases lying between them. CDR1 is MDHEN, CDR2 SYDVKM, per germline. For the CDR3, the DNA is TGTGCCAGCGATAAGGCAGGGCATGGCTACACCTTC. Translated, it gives CASDKAGHGYTF.

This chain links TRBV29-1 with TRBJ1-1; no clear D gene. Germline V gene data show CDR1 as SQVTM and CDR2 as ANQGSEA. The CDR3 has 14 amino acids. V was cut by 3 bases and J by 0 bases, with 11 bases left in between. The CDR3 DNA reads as TGCAGCGTTGAGGACTGGCCTATGAACACTGAAGCTTTCTTT. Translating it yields CSVEDWPMNTEAFF.

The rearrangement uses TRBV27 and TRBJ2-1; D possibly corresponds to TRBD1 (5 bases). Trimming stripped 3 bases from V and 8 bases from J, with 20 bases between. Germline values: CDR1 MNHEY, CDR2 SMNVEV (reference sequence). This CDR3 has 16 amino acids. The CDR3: CASSFYPDLRVDEQFF. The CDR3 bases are TGTGCCAGCAGTTTCTATCCCGACCTCAGGGTCGATGAGCAGTTCTTC.